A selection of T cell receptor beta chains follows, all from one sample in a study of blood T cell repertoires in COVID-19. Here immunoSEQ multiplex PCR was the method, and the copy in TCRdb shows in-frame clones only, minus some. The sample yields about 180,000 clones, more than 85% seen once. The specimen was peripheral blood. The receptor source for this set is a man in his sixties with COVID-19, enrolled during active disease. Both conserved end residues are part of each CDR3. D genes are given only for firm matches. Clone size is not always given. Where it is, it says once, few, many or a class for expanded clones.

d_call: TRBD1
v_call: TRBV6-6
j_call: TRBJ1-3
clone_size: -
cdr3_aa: CASSQGQGGNTIYF
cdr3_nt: TGTGCCAGCAGCCAGGGACAGGGGGGAAACACCATATATTTT

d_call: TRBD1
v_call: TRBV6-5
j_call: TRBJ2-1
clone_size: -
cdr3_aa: CASRTTGGEQFF
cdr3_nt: TGTGCCAGCAGGACAACAGGGGGCGAGCAGTTCTTC

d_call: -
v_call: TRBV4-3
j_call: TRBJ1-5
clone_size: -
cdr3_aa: CASSQGWGSNQPQHF
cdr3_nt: TGCGCCAGCAGCCAGGGTTGGGGCAGCAATCAGCCCCAGCATTTT

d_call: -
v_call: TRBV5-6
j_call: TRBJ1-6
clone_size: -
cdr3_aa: CASSLNYGNNSPLHF
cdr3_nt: TGTGCCAGCAGCTTGAATTACGGGAATAATTCACCCCTCCACTTT

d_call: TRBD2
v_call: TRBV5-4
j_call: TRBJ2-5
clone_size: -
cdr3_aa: CASSLVGGGETQYF
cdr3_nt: TGTGCCAGCAGCTTGGTCGGGGGAGGGGAGACCCAGTACTTC

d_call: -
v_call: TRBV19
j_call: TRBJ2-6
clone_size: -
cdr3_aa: CASSIQGTGANVLTF
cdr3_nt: TGTGCCAGTAGTATACAGGGAACTGGGGCCAACGTCCTGACTTTC

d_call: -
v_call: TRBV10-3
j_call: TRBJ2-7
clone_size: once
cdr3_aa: CAAGPGGYEQYF
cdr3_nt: TGTGCCGCTGGACCAGGAGGGTACGAGCAGTACTTC

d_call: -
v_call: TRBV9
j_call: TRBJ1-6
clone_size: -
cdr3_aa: CASSSDPGLYNSPLHF
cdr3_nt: TGTGCCAGCAGTTCCGACCCAGGGTTGTATAATTCACCCCTCCACTTT

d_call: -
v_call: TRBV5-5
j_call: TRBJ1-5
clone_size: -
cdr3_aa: CASSLEQGSNQPQHF
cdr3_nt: TGTGCCAGCAGCTTGGAACAGGGCAGTAATCAGCCCCAGCATTTT

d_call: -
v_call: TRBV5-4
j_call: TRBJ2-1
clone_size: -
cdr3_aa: CASSLARGATYNEQFF
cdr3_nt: TGTGCCAGCAGCTTGGCCCGGGGGGCCACCTACAATGAGCAGTTCTTC

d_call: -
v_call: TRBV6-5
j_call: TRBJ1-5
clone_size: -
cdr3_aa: CASTEVSTLNQPQHF
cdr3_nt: TGTGCCAGCACGGAGGTCTCCACTCTCAATCAGCCCCAGCATTTT

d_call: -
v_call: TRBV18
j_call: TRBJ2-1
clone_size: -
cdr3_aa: CASSPPSSRYNEQFF
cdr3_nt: TGTGCCAGCTCACCACCGTCTAGCAGATACAATGAGCAGTTCTTC

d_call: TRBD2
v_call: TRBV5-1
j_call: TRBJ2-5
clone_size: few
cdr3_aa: CASSVSGSQETQYF
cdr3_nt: TGCGCCAGCAGCGTTAGCGGGAGCCAAGAGACCCAGTACTTC

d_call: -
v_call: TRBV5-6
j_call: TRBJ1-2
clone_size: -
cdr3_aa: CASSSQLSPQGIRDGYTF
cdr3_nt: TGTGCCAGCAGCTCTCAGCTTTCCCCGCAGGGAATCAGGGATGGCTACACCTTC

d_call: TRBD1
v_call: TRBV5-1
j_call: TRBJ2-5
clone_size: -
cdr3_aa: CASSQTPGTGGLEQETQYF
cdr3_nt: TGCGCCAGCAGCCAGACACCCGGGACAGGTGGGTTGGAGCAGGAGACCCAGTACTTC

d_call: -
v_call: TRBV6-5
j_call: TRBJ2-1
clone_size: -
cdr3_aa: CASRDSMGDEQFF
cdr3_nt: TGTGCCAGCAGGGACAGTATGGGCGATGAGCAGTTCTTC

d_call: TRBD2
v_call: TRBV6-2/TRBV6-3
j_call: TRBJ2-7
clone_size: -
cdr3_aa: CASSNPAGALYEQYF
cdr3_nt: TGTGCCAGCAGTAACCCAGCGGGAGCCCTCTACGAGCAGTACTTC

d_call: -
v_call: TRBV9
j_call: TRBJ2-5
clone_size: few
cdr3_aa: CASSLYLQETQYF
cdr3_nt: TGTGCCAGCAGCCTATACCTCCAAGAGACCCAGTACTTC

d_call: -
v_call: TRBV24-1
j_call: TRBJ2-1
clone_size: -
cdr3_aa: CATSDTGQSNEQFF
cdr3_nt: TGTGCCACCAGTGATACCGGACAGTCCAATGAGCAGTTCTTC

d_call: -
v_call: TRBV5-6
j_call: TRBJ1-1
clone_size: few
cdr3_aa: CASSLPPGVNTEAFF
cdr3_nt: TGTGCCAGCAGCCTTCCGCCAGGCGTGAACACTGAAGCTTTCTTT

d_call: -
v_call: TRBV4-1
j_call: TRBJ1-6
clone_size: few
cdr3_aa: CASSQGESPLHF
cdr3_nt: TGCGCCAGCAGCCAAGGAGAGTCACCCCTCCACTTT

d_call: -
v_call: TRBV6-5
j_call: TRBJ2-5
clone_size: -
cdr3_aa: CASTGNQGTETQYF
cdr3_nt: TGTGCCAGCACGGGAAACCAGGGGACAGAGACCCAGTACTTC

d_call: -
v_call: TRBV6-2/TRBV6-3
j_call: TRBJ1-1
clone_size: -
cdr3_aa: CASSYYLSDRHTEAFF
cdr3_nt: TGTGCCAGCAGTTACTATTTATCCGACAGACACACTGAAGCTTTCTTT

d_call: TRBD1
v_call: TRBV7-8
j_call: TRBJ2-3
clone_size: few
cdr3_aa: CASSLDRGRDTQYF
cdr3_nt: TGTGCCAGCAGCCTGGACAGGGGGCGAGATACGCAGTATTTT

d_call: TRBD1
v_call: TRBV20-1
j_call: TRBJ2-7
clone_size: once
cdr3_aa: CSGQGAYEQYF
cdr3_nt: TGCAGTGGCCAGGGGGCTTACGAGCAGTACTTC

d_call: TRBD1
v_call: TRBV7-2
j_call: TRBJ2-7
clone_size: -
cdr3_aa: CASSGRDRGRHEQYF
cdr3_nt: TGTGCCAGCAGCGGCCGGGACAGGGGGCGCCACGAGCAGTACTTC

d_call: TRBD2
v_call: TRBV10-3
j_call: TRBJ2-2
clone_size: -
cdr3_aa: CAINNQASGGLGELFF
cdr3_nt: TGTGCCATCAACAACCAGGCTAGCGGGGGGCTCGGGGAGCTGTTTTTT

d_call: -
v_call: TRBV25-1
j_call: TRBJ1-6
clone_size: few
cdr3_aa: CASSSMGGQNSPLHF
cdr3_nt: TGTGCCAGCAGTAGTATGGGAGGCCAGAATTCACCCCTCCACTTT

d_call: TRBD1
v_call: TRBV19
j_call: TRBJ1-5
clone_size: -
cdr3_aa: CASSSGQIDYSNQPQHF
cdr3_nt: TGTGCCAGTAGTTCGGGACAGATAGACTATAGCAATCAGCCCCAGCATTTT

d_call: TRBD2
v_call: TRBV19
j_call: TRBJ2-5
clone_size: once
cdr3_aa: CASSGTSGQKTQYF
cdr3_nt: TGTGCCAGTAGTGGGACTAGCGGCCAAAAGACCCAGTACTTC

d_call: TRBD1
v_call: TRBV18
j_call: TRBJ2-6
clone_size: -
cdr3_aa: CASSPGQGGSGANVLTF
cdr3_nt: TGTGCCAGCTCACCGGGACAGGGGGGCTCTGGGGCCAACGTCCTGACTTTC

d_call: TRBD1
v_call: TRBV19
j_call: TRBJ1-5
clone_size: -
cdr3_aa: CASSTTGGSNQPQHF
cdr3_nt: TGTGCCAGTAGTACGACAGGGGGCTCCAATCAGCCCCAGCATTTT

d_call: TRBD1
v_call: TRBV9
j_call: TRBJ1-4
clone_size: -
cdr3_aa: CASSVAPGTGGPNEKLFF
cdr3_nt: TGTGCCAGCAGCGTAGCCCCCGGGACAGGGGGCCCTAATGAAAAACTGTTTTTT

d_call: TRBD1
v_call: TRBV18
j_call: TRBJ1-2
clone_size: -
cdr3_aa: CASSRDSEGYTF
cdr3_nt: TGTGCCAGCTCACGGGACAGCGAAGGCTACACCTTC

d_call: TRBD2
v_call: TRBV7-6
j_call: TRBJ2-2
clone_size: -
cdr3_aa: CASSLFSGGPNTGELFF
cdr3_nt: TGTGCCAGCAGCTTATTTAGCGGGGGGCCAAACACCGGGGAGCTGTTTTTT

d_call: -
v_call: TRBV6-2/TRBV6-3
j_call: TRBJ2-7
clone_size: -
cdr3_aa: CASSRGLYEQYF
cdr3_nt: TGTGCCAGCAGTCGAGGATTATACGAGCAGTACTTC

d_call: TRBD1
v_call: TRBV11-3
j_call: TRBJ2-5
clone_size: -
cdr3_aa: CASSLGTGVDQETQYF
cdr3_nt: TGTGCCAGCAGCTTAGGGACAGGGGTGGACCAAGAGACCCAGTACTTC

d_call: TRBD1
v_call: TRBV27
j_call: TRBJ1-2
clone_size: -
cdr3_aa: CASSPGQGLGGYTF
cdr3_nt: TGTGCCAGCAGTCCTGGACAGGGGTTGGGTGGCTACACCTTC

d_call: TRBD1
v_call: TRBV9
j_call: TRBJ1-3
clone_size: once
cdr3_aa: CASSVTGASGNTIYF
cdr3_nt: TGTGCCAGCAGCGTGACAGGGGCCTCTGGAAACACCATATATTTT

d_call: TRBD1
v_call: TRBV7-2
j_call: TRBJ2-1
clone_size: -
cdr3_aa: CASSLARTGSYNEQFF
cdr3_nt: TGTGCCAGCAGCTTAGCGAGGACAGGGTCCTACAATGAGCAGTTCTTC